These 28 T cell receptor beta chains share one sample of origin, sequenced in a study of CD8 T cells in ankylosing spondylitis. TCRdb re-called the 5' RACE reads through MiXCR, storing one row per CDR3 protein. Found here are about 240,000 distinct CDR3 sequences, approximately 12% of them singletons; the top ten hold roughly 6.8%. The sample was blood, either unsorted or a sorted T cell fraction (not recorded which). The source is a male donor with ankylosing spondylitis or in good health (not recorded which).

This clonotype was detected ten times or more. This chain uses TRBV6-5 with TRBJ2-1; tentatively, D is TRBD2 (6 bases). Trimming shortened V by 0 bases and J by 4 bases, and 16 bases separated the two germline ends. Germline V gene lookup returns CDR1 MNHEY and CDR2 SVGAGI. This CDR3 region has 17 residues. This CDR3 is CASSYSGLGGVYNEQFF. The CDR3 DNA reads TGTGCCAGCAGTTACTCGGGTTTGGGGGGAGTATACAATGAGCAGTTCTTC.

CDR3 DNA: TGTGCCAGCAGCGACCGGACGAGGGTCTACGAGCAGTACTTC. This gives the protein CASSDRTRVYEQYF. The chain carries TRBV2 and TRBJ2-7, with D maybe TRBD2 (5 bases). The CDR3 length is 14 residues. The V and J ends lost 6 bases and 3 bases respectively, with 15 bases between them. CDR1 and CDR2 from the germline V gene are SNHLY and FYNNEI.

The J gene is TRBJ2-7, the V gene TRBV6-1; TRBD1 matches at 9 bases. The ends lost 6 bases at V and 5 bases at J; junction bases unmatched: 11. The CDR3 loop spans 15 amino acids. CDR1 is MNHNS and CDR2 is SASEGT in the germline V gene. CDR3 in amino acids: CASSAPGQGLDEQYF. Here the CDR3 DNA reads TGTGCCAGCAGCGCCCCGGGACAGGGATTAGACGAGCAGTACTTC.

CDR3 sequence reads: CSVGRTGDAASEQYF. Here the CDR3 DNA reads TGCAGCGTTGGGCGGACTGGGGACGCCGCGAGCGAGCAGTACTTC. The V call is TRBV29-1, the J call TRBJ2-7; TRBD1 or TRBD2 may be the D gene (5 bases each). This CDR3 is built from 15 residues. The V gene lost 4 bases and the J gene lost 6 bases, with 22 bases spanning the gap. Looked up from germline, CDR1 is SQVTM and CDR2 is ANQGSEA.

The CDR3 loop reads CAKPGLAGGSSYNEQFF. CDR3 bases: TGTGCCAAGCCGGGACTAGCGGGGGGAAGCTCCTACAATGAGCAGTTCTTC. V gene TRBV21-1 combines with J gene TRBJ2-1; the table's D call TRBD2 went unverified against the DNA. TRBV21-1 is designated a pseudogene. CDR3 size: 17 residues.

This clonotype was detected ten times or more. This sequence joins TRBV20-1 and TRBJ2-7; D is unresolved. The CDR3 spans 14 residues. Deletions cut 0 bases from V and 2 bases from J, with 11 bases between. The germline CDR1 and CDR2 sequences are DFQATT and SNEGSKA (reference sequence). The CDR3 nucleotides read TGCAGTGCTAGAGATGGCAGGCTTGCCTACGAGCAGTACTTC. It is translated as CSARDGRLAYEQYF.

The V and J genes are TRBV6-5 and TRBJ2-2, with 10 nucleotides matching TRBD2. The CDR3 length is 16 residues. Germline-derived CDR1 and CDR2 are MNHEY and SVGAGI. J gave up 4 bases and V 4 bases, and 6 bases lay outside the gene matches. The CDR3 sequence: CASSLVAGGTTGELFF. DNA for the CDR3: TGTGCCAGCAGTTTAGTAGCGGGAGGTACCACCGGGGAGCTGTTTTTT.

The chain combines TRBV2 with TRBJ2-3; D uncertain. V lost 9 bases and J lost 6, with 13 bases in between. The CDR3 is 12 residues long. CDR1 is SNHLY, CDR2 FYNNEI, per germline. CDR3: CASRLRVDTQYF. For the CDR3, the DNA is TGTGCCAGTCGACTCCGAGTCGATACGCAGTATTTT. The whole variable domain, filled in from reference TRBV2 and TRBJ2-3, reads EPEVTQTPSHQVTQMGQEVILRCVPISNHLYFYWYRQILGQKVEFLVSFYNNEISEKSEIFDDQFSVERPDGSNFTLKIRSTKLEDSAMYFCASRLRVDTQYFGPGTRLTVL.

This clonotype has a count of ten or more. This chain joins TRBV12-3 or TRBV12-4 and TRBJ2-5; tentatively, D is TRBD2 (6 bases). This CDR3 has 17 amino acids. V lost 8 bases and J lost 5, with 27 bases in between. The CDR3: CASSLTVTGTLGETQYF. The DNA for the CDR3 is TGTGCCAGCTCTTTAACCGTCACCGGGACTCTTGGGGAGACCCAGTACTTC.

The V call is TRBV10-3, the J call TRBJ2-3; 7 nucleotides match TRBD2. Germline CDR1 reads ENHRY; CDR2 reads SYGVKD. V was clipped by 6 bases and J by 2 bases; unmatched bases: 11. This CDR3 is built from 16 residues. The CDR3 region has the DNA TGTGCCATCAGGAAAACGGAGCGGGGCCTCACAGATACGCAGTATTTT. It is translated as CAIRKTERGLTDTQYF.

In this sample, this clonotype turned up many times. V and J are TRBV20-1 and TRBJ2-2; 11 bases fit TRBD1. Germline CDR1 and CDR2: DFQATT and SNEGSKA (reference sequence). This CDR3 has 18 amino acids. The ends lost 1 base at V and 1 base at J; junction bases unmatched: 8. The CDR3 region has the DNA TGCAGTGCTAGAGCCCGGGACAGGGGGATCTTGAACACCGGGGAGCTGTTTTTT. Amino acids: CSARARDRGILNTGELFF.

For this clonotype: A much larger clone sits a single nucleotide away, making a read error possible. The gene calls are TRBV7-2 and TRBJ2-5; no firm D call. The CDR3 has 11 amino acids. V shed 2 bases and J shed 6 bases, with 4 bases lying between them. Per the germline V gene, CDR1 is SGHTA and CDR2 is FQGNSA. DNA for the CDR3: TGTGCCAGCAGCTTATCGCAGACCCAGTACTTC. Translated, it gives CASSLSQTQYF.

This clonotype was counted at least ten times. This chain uses TRBV10-3 with TRBJ2-1, with D perhaps assigned TRBD1 or TRBD2 (5 bases each). Per the germline V gene, CDR1 is ENHRY and CDR2 is SYGVKD. This CDR3 is built from 13 residues. With 8 bases removed from V and 6 bases from J, the gap between germline ends came to 14 bases. The CDR3 sequence: CAIGTPFINEQFF. The CDR3 nucleotides read TGTGCCATCGGGACCCCATTCATCAATGAGCAGTTCTTC.

This chain connects TRBV20-1 to TRBJ2-7; D possibly corresponds to TRBD2 (5 bases). The V end lost 5 bases, the J end lost 2 bases, and 10 bases lay between the germline ends. The V gene's germline CDR1 is DFQATT and CDR2 SNEGSKA (reference sequence). The CDR3 contains 12 residues. CDR3 coding DNA: TGCAGTGCTCCCGGGGATACCTACGAGCAGTACTTC. Its translation: CSAPGDTYEQYF.

This clonotype has ten or more counts. V usage is TRBV5-1 and J usage is TRBJ1-5; D possibly corresponds to TRBD1 (5 bases). From germline, CDR1 is SGHRS and CDR2 YFSETQ. The CDR3 runs to 18 residues. Trimming shortened V by 5 bases and J by 0 bases, and 21 bases separated the two germline ends. The CDR3 bases are TGCGCCAGCAGTTCCGGAGGGACGAATATGATTAGCAATCAGCCCCAGCATTTT. Translating it yields CASSSGGTNMISNQPQHF. Based on the CDR3 plus reference TRBV5-1 and TRBJ1-5, the full variable domain is KAGVTQTPRYLIKTRGQQVTLSCSPISGHRSVSWYQQTPGQGLQFLFEYFSETQRNKGNFPGRFSGRQFSNSRSEMNVSTLELGDSALYLCASSSGGTNMISNQPQHFGDGTRLSIL.

In its sample, this clonotype was seen many times. V and J are TRBV28 and TRBJ2-3; 9 nucleotides match TRBD2. The germline gives CDR1 MDHEN, CDR2 SYDVKM. This CDR3 is built from 15 residues. The V segment lost 2 bases and the J segment 4 bases; nucleotides outside the gene matches: 4. The DNA of the CDR3 is TGTGCCAGCAGTTTAGCGGGAGGGCTGGCAGATACGCAGTATTTT. Protein product: CASSLAGGLADTQYF.

The chain recombines TRBV28 with TRBJ2-4; 8 bases agree with TRBD1. This CDR3 spans 14 amino acids. The germline gives CDR1 MDHEN, CDR2 SYDVKM. Losses at the gene ends were 5 bases for V and 6 bases for J; bases not matched to a gene: 6. The DNA for the CDR3 is TGTGCCAGCAGTCCACCAGGGGGCGTAAACATTCAGTACTTC. Its translation: CASSPPGGVNIQYF.

The genes are TRBV12-3 or TRBV12-4 and TRBJ2-3, with D perhaps assigned TRBD1 or TRBD2 (6 bases each). The CDR3 contains 13 residues. V was trimmed by 7 bases and J by 6 bases, leaving 14 bases between them. For the CDR3, the DNA is TGTGCCAGCAAAGAGGGGGGAGCTGATACGCAGTATTTT. This sequence encodes CASKEGGADTQYF.

The chain links TRBV30 to TRBJ2-7; 11 bases fit TRBD2. The CDR3 is 15 residues long. J was trimmed by 5 bases and V by 4 bases; bases with no gene match: 10. CDR1 is GTSNPN and CDR2 is SVGIG in the germline V gene (reference sequence). The CDR3 protein is CAWTLLAGGLNEQYF. CDR3 in DNA: TGTGCCTGGACCCTGCTAGCGGGAGGCCTGAACGAGCAGTACTTC.

This clonotype has a count of ten or more. The genes are TRBV5-1 and TRBJ2-3; 14 positions agree with TRBD2. The trim removed 3 bases at V and 4 bases at J, leaving 4 bases unmatched. The CDR3 is made up of 16 amino acids. Germline V gene lookup returns CDR1 SGHRS and CDR2 YFSETQ. CDR3 nucleotide sequence: TGCGCCAGCAGCTGGCTGGGACTAGCGGGAGCAGATACGCAGTATTTT. Protein product: CASSWLGLAGADTQYF.

This clonotype was counted ten times or more. The rearrangement joins TRBV7-9 to TRBJ2-2; D might be TRBD2 (5 bases). The V end was cut by 0 bases, the J end by 4 bases, with 9 bases between. Germline CDR1 and CDR2: SEHNR and FQNEAQ (reference sequence). This CDR3 is 15 amino acids long. The chain's CDR3 is CASSLAGELTGELFF. For the CDR3, the DNA is TGTGCCAGCAGCTTAGCCGGGGAGCTCACCGGGGAGCTGTTTTTT.

V and J are TRBV7-9 and TRBJ2-5, with TRBD1 identical over 9 bases. The CDR3 is made up of 15 amino acids. Trimming took 1 base from V and 5 from J; bases not matched to a gene: 5. Germline loops: CDR1 SEHNR, CDR2 FQNEAQ (reference sequence). Here the CDR3 DNA reads TGTGCCAGCAGCTTAGTGACAGGGGGGACGGAGACCCAGTACTTC. Its translation: CASSLVTGGTETQYF.

The CDR3 here is CSARGRESLYNEQFF. For the CDR3, the DNA is TGCAGTGCTAGAGGGCGGGAGAGTCTCTACAATGAGCAGTTCTTC. The chain couples TRBV20-1 to TRBJ2-1; 7 positions agree with TRBD2. CDR1 DFQATT and CDR2 SNEGSKA come from the germline V gene (reference sequence). There are 15 residues in the CDR3. The ends lost 1 base at V and 3 bases at J; junction bases unmatched: 6.

This clonotype was seen at least ten times. This rearrangement joins TRBV4-1 to TRBJ1-2; 10 positions match TRBD1. The trim removed 1 base at V and 6 bases at J, leaving 2 bases unmatched. CDR1 MGHRA and CDR2 YSYEKL come from the germline V gene. CDR3 length equals 14 residues. The CDR3, as DNA: TGCGCCAGCAGCCAAGGACAGGGGGCTGATGGCTACACCTTC. As protein: CASSQGQGADGYTF.

This clonotype was recorded many times. The V gene is TRBV25-1, the J gene TRBJ2-3, with TRBD2 matching over 9 bases. CDR1 and CDR2 from the germline V gene are MGHDK and SYGVNS. After removal of 4 bases from V and 1 base from J, the junction contained 12 bases not matched to a gene. The length of the CDR3 is 18 residues. CDR3 amino acids: CASSGASRTSDGTDTQYF. The CDR3 DNA sequence: TGTGCCAGCAGTGGGGCCTCGCGGACTAGCGATGGCACAGATACGCAGTATTTT.

This clonotype was picked up a small number of times. The J gene is TRBJ2-1, the V gene TRBV5-1, with D perhaps TRBD2 (5 bases). Looked up from germline, CDR1 is SGHRS and CDR2 is YFSETQ. The CDR3 extends over 15 amino acids. The ends were cut back, 2 bases at V and 4 bases at J, with 13 bases in the middle. The DNA for the CDR3 is TGCGCCAGCAGCTTTTCTGGAGGTGGGTACAATGAGCAGTTCTTC. Its translation: CASSFSGGGYNEQFF.

This clonotype showed up many times. This chain joins TRBV4-1 and TRBJ1-2; 12 positions match TRBD1. Germline V gene lookup returns CDR1 MGHRA and CDR2 YSYEKL. The ends lost 1 base at V and 2 bases at J; junction bases unmatched: 5. The CDR3 is 17 amino acids. The CDR3 nucleotides read TGCGCCAGCAGCCAAGTGGGACAGGGGGCCGTCAACTATGGCTACACCTTC. Translated: CASSQVGQGAVNYGYTF.

The chain combines TRBV27 with TRBJ2-1; 8 bases match TRBD2. J gave up 7 bases and V 5 bases, and 13 bases lay outside the gene matches. The CDR3 sequence is 16 residues long. CDR1 and CDR2 from the germline V gene are MNHEY and SMNVEV (reference sequence). CDR3: CASSRRTSSAGNEQFF. The CDR3 coding sequence is TGTGCCAGCAGTCGGCGGACTAGCTCTGCGGGAAATGAGCAGTTCTTC.